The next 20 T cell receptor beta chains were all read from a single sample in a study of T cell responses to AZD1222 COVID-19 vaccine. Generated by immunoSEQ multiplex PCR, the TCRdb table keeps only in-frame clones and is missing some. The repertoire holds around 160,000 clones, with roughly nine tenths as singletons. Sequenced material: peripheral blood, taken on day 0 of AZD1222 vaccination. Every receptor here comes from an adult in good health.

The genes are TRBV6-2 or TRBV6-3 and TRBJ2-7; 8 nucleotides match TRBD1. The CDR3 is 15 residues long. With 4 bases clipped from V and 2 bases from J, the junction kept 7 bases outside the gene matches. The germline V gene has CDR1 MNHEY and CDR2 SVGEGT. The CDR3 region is CASSLRQGPPYEQYF. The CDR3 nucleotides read TGTGCCAGCAGTTTACGACAGGGGCCGCCCTACGAGCAGTACTTC.

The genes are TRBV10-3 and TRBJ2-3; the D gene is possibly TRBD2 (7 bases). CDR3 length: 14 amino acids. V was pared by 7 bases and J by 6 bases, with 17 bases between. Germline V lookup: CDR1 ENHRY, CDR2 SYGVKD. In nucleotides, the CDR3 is TGTGCCATCAACCTAGGGGGGGCACAGGATACGCAGTATTTT. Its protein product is CAINLGGAQDTQYF.

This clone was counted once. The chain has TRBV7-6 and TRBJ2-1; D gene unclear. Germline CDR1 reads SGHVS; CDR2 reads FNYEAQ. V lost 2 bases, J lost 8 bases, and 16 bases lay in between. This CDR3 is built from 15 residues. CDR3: CASSLRVGFLDEQFF. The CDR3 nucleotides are TGTGCCAGCAGCTTACGAGTCGGTTTCCTCGATGAGCAGTTCTTC. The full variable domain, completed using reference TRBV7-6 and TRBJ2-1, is GAGVSQSPRYKVTKRGQDVALRCDPISGHVSLYWYRQALGQGPEFLTYFNYEAQQDKSGLPNDRFSAERPEGSISTLTIQRTEQRDSAMYRCASSLRVGFLDEQFFGPGTRLTVL.

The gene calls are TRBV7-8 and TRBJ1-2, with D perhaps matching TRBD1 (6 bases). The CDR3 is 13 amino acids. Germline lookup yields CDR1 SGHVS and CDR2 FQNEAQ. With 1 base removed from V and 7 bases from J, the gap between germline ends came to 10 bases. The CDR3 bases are TGTGCCAGCAGCTTAGTACAGGGCTTTGGCTACACCTTC. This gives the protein CASSLVQGFGYTF.

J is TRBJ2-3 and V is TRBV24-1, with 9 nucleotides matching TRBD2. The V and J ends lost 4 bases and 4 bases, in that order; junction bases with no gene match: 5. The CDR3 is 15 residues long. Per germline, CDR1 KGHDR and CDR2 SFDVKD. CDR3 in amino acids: CATSEREGPPDTQYF. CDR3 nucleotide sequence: TGTGCCACCAGTGAGCGGGAGGGCCCCCCAGATACGCAGTATTTT.

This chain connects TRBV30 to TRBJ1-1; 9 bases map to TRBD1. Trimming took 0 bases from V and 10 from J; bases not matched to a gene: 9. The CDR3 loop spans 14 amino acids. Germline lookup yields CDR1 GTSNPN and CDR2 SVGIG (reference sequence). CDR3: CAWSVLQTGGAAFF. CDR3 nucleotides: TGTGCCTGGAGTGTCTTACAAACAGGGGGCGCAGCTTTCTTT.

The CDR3 region has the DNA TGTGCCATCACGGACAGGAACACCGGGGAGCTGTTTTTT. It specifies CAITDRNTGELFF. The chain joins TRBV28 to TRBJ2-2; D might be TRBD1 (6 bases). This CDR3 region has 13 residues. V lost 10 bases and J 1 base, leaving 10 bases between the germline ends. Germline lookup yields CDR1 MDHEN and CDR2 SYDVKM.

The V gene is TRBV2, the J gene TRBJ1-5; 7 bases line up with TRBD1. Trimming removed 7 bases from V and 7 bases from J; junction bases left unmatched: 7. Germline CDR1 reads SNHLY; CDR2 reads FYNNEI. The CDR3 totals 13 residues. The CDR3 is CASIGTVGQPQHF. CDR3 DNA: TGTGCCAGCATCGGGACAGTCGGACAGCCCCAGCATTTT.

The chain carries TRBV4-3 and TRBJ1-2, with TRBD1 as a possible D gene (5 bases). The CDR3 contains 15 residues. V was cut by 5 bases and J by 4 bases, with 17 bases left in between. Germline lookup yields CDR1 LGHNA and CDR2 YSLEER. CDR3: CASSSQSRGSYGYTF. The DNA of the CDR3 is TGCGCCAGCAGCTCACAGTCCCGGGGGTCCTATGGCTACACCTTC.

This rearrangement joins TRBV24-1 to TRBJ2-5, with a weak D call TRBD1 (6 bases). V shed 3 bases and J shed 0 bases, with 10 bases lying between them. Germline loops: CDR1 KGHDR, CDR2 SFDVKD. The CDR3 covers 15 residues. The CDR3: CATSDQQGYQETQYF. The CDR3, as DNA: TGTGCCACCAGTGATCAACAGGGTTACCAAGAGACCCAGTACTTC.

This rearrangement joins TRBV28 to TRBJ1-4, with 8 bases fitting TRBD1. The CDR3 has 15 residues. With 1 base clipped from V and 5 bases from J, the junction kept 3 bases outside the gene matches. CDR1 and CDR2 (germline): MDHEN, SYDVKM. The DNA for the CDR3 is TGTGCCAGCAGTTTATTCAGGGGGCGGAATGAAAAACTGTTTTTT. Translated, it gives CASSLFRGRNEKLFF.

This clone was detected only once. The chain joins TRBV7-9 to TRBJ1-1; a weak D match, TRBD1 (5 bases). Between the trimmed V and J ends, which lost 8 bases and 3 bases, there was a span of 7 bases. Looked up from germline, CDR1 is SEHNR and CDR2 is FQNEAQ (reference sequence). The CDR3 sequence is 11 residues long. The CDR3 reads CASGRDTEAFF. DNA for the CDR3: TGTGCCAGCGGCAGGGACACTGAAGCTTTCTTT.

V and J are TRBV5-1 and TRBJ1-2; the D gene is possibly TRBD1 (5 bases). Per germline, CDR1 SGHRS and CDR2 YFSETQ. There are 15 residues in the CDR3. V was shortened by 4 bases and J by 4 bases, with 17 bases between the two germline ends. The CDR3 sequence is CASSPDSRDGYGYTF. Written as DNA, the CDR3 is TGCGCCAGCAGCCCTGACTCCAGGGACGGCTATGGCTACACCTTC.

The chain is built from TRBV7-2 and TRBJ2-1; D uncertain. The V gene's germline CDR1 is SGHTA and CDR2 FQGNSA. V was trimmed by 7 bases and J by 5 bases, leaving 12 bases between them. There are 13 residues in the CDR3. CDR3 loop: CASTHSRDNEQFF. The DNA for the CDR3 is TGTGCCAGCACCCATAGTAGAGACAATGAGCAGTTCTTC.

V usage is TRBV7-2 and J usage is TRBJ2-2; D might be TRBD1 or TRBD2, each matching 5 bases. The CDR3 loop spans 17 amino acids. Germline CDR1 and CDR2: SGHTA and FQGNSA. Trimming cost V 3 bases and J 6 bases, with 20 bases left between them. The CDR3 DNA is TGTGCCAGCAGCTTCGCGGGCTCCGGGACCAGATCCGGGGAGCTGTTTTTT. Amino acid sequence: CASSFAGSGTRSGELFF.

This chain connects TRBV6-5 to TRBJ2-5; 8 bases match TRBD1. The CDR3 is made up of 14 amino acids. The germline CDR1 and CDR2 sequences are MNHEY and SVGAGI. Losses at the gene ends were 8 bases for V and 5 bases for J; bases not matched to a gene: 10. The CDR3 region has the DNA TGTGCCAGCCGAGTTCAGGGGGCGGTTGAGACCCAGTACTTC. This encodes CASRVQGAVETQYF.

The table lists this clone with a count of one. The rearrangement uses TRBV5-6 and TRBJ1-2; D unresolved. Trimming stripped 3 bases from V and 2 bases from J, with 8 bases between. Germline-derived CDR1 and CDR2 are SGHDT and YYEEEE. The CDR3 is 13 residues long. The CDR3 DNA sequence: TGTGCCAGCAGCTGGAACCGGAACTATGGCTACACCTTC. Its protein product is CASSWNRNYGYTF.

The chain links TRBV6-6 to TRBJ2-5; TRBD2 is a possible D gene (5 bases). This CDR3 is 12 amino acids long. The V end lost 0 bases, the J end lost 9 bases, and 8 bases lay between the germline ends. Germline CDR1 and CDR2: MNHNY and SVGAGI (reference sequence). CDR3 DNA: TGTGCCAGCAGTTACTCCGCCGGGGCCCAGTACTTC. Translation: CASSYSAGAQYF.

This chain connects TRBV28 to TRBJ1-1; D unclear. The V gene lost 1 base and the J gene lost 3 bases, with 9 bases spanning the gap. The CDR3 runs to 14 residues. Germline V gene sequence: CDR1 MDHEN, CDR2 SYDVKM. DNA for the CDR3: TGTGCCAGCAGTTTATTTTCCGGGGACACTGAAGCTTTCTTT. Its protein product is CASSLFSGDTEAFF.

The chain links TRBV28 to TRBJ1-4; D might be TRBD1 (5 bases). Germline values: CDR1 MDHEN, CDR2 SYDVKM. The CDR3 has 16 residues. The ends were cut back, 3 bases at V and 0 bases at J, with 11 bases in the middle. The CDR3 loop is CASSLHGTATNEKLFF. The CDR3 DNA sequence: TGTGCCAGCAGTTTGCACGGGACGGCAACTAATGAAAAACTGTTTTTT.